A single T cell receptor (beta chain) is shown here with its context. CDR1 LNHNV and CDR2 YYDKDF come from the germline V gene (reference sequence). The CDR3 spans 14 residues. V lost 0 bases, J lost 6 bases, and 9 bases lay in between. These data originate in a study of type 1 and type 2 diabetes patients. PCR was run on genomic DNA. A primer set of 30 forward and 13 reverse primers amplified the CDR3. TCRdb itself ran the multiplex PCR reads through MiXCR, one entry per CDR3 protein. The table lists approximately 260,000 distinct CDR3 sequences, more than 45% of them singletons. Input material: peripheral blood mononuclear cells (PBMCs). V gene TRBV15 combines with J gene TRBJ2-1; D is unresolved. This receptor was obtained from a young man with type 2 diabetes. The CDR3 sequence is CATSRDRFGNEQFF. The DNA for the CDR3 is TGTGCCACCAGCAGAGATCGGTTCGGCAATGAGCAGTTCTTC.